The 19 T cell receptor beta chains given below trace back to one sample, sequenced in a study of shared clonotypes between healthy human individuals. Method: immunoSEQ multiplex PCR; TCRdb's copy keeps in-frame clones and lacks some. The repertoire includes roughly 680,000 clones, 72% of them detected once, and under 2% sits in the top ten. Input material: memory CD4+ T cells sorted from blood. The subset was: CD45RA-negative fraction. Every receptor here comes from a woman in her twenties or thirties in good health.

This rearrangement joins TRBV9 to TRBJ2-3; maybe TRBD1 (6 bases). The CDR3 sequence is 17 residues long. V lost 0 bases and J 2 bases, leaving 16 bases between the germline ends. Germline loops: CDR1 SGDLS, CDR2 YYNGEE. The CDR3 coding sequence is TGTGCCAGCAGCGTAGACCCCGTGGACAGACACACAGATACGCAGTATTTT. Translating it yields CASSVDPVDRHTDTQYF. Supplemented by reference TRBV9 and TRBJ2-3, the full variable domain reads DSGVTQTPKHLITATGQRVTLRCSPRSGDLSVYWYQQSLDQGLQFLIQYYNGEERAKGNILERFSAQQFPDLHSELNLSSLELGDSALYFCASSVDPVDRHTDTQYFGPGTRLTVL.

The genes are TRBV2 and TRBJ1-5; a weak D match, TRBD1 (5 bases). Germline V CDR1 and CDR2: SNHLY, FYNNEI. Trimming took 2 bases from V and 11 from J, leaving 7 bases between them. CDR3 size: 11 residues. As DNA, the CDR3 is TGTGCCAGCAGTGAACGGGACGCCCAGCATTTT. Its protein is CASSERDAQHF.

The chain recombines TRBV7-9 with TRBJ1-2; no definite D call. The CDR3 sequence is 13 residues long. Germline CDR1 is SEHNR and CDR2 is FQNEAQ (reference sequence). Trimming stripped 1 base from V and 7 bases from J, with 10 bases between. The CDR3: CASSLVESGGYTF. In DNA, the CDR3 is TGTGCCAGCAGCTTAGTTGAATCGGGTGGCTACACCTTC. The whole variable domain, remainder taken from reference TRBV7-9 and TRBJ1-2, is DTGVSQNPRHKITKRGQNVTFRCDPISEHNRLYWYRQTLGQGPEFLTYFQNEAQLEKSRLLSDRFSAERPKGSFSTLEIQRTEQGDSAMYLCASSLVESGGYTFGSGTRLTVV.

This sequence joins TRBV27 and TRBJ2-7, with 11 bases fitting TRBD2. The CDR3 is 12 amino acids. V lost 8 bases to trimming and J lost 4 bases; unmatched junction nucleotides: 1. CDR1 MNHEY and CDR2 SMNVEV come from the germline V gene (reference sequence). Here the CDR3 reads CASRTSGYEQYF. The CDR3 DNA is TGTGCCAGCCGGACTAGCGGGTACGAGCAGTACTTC.

Only a few counts were recorded for this clone. This chain connects TRBV5-4 to TRBJ2-2; D not certain. There are 15 residues in the CDR3. The V end lost 4 bases, the J end lost 7 bases, and 17 bases lay between the germline ends. Looked up from germline, CDR1 is SGHNT and CDR2 is YYREEE (reference sequence). The CDR3 here is CASSSKGSADGELFF. In DNA form, the CDR3 reads TGTGCCAGCAGCAGCAAAGGATCGGCCGACGGGGAGCTGTTTTTT.

V and J are TRBV5-1 and TRBJ1-1; D possibly corresponds to TRBD1 (6 bases). The germline V gene has CDR1 SGHRS and CDR2 YFSETQ. The length of the CDR3 is 14 residues. V lost 2 bases to trimming and J lost 4 bases, with 12 bases between them. CDR3 amino acids: CASSFGQSATEAFF. CDR3 in DNA: TGCGCCAGCAGCTTCGGACAGAGCGCCACTGAAGCTTTCTTT.

V gene TRBV30 combines with J gene TRBJ2-1, with 9 bases fitting TRBD1. In germline, CDR1 is GTSNPN, CDR2 SVGIG (reference sequence). This CDR3 region has 11 residues. Unmatched junction bases numbered 3, after V lost 2 bases and J lost 13 bases. CDR3 loop: CAWSTGGDQFF. The CDR3 DNA follows: TGTGCCTGGAGTACAGGGGGCGATCAGTTCTTC. Full variable domain (remainder filled in from reference TRBV30 and TRBJ2-1): SQTIHQWPATLVQPVGSPLSLECTVEGTSNPNLYWYRQAAGRGLQLLFYSVGIGQISSEVPQNLSASRPQDRQFILSSKKLLLSDSGFYLCAWSTGGDQFFGPGTRLTVL.

The V and J genes are TRBV4-2 and TRBJ2-1, with 9 bases that match TRBD2. CDR1 is LGHNA, CDR2 YNFKEQ, per germline. The CDR3 consists of 17 residues. V gave up 1 base and J gave up 3 bases; unmatched junction bases: 7. The CDR3 sequence: CASSQGAAGGNYNEQFF. The DNA for the CDR3 is TGTGCCAGCAGCCAAGGAGCAGCGGGAGGAAACTACAATGAGCAGTTCTTC.

The sample holds a few counts of this clone. The chain recombines TRBV27 with TRBJ2-7, with 8 bases lining up with TRBD1. Germline V lookup: CDR1 MNHEY, CDR2 SMNVEV (reference sequence). Trimming took 1 base from V and 6 from J; bases not matched to a gene: 8. CDR3 length: 15 amino acids. CDR3 sequence reads: CASSLWGRGQGEQYF. DNA for the CDR3: TGTGCCAGCAGTTTATGGGGCAGGGGGCAAGGCGAGCAGTACTTC.

At least ten counts were recorded for this clone. J is TRBJ2-7 and V is TRBV5-8; D could derive from TRBD1 or TRBD2 (5 bases each). V was trimmed by 5 bases and J by 2 bases, leaving 14 bases between them. Germline values: CDR1 SGHTS, CDR2 YDEGEE. The CDR3 is 14 amino acids. CDR3 loop: CASRGRRGAYEQYF. In nucleotides, the CDR3 is TGTGCCAGCAGAGGGAGAAGGGGCGCCTACGAGCAGTACTTC.

V and J are TRBV7-8 and TRBJ1-3, with D perhaps matching TRBD1 (6 bases). V lost 5 bases and J lost 0, with 23 bases in between. From germline, CDR1 is SGHVS and CDR2 FQNEAQ. The CDR3 contains 19 residues. The CDR3 protein is CASSTVRTQGTSSGNTIYF. CDR3 in DNA: TGTGCCAGCAGCACTGTTCGAACTCAGGGGACGAGCTCTGGAAACACCATATATTTT.

This clone was seen only a few times. The chain joins TRBV18 to TRBJ1-5; D remains ambiguous. V gave up 5 bases and J gave up 0 bases, with 14 bases separating them. Germline CDR1 KGHSH, CDR2 LQKENI. This CDR3 has 16 residues. The CDR3 nucleotides are TGTGCCAGCTCAGGCACCCCCGACTATAGCAATCAGCCCCAGCATTTT. It translates to CASSGTPDYSNQPQHF. Filled out from reference TRBV18 and TRBJ1-5, the complete variable domain reads NAGVMQNPRHLVRRRGQEARLRCSPMKGHSHVYWYRQLPEEGLKFMVYLQKENIIDESGMPKERFSAEFPKEGPSILRIQQVVRGDSAAYFCASSGTPDYSNQPQHFGDGTRLSIL.

The chain has TRBV15 and TRBJ2-3, with 7 bases lining up with TRBD2. The CDR3 is 15 residues long. V gave up 4 bases and J gave up 5 bases; unmatched junction bases: 9. The germline V gene has CDR1 LNHNV and CDR2 YYDKDF (reference sequence). The CDR3 sequence: CATSMLAGVLDTQYF. For the CDR3, the DNA is TGTGCCACCAGCATGCTTGCGGGAGTATTAGATACGCAGTATTTT.

As DNA, the CDR3 is TGTGCCAGCAGCTTACAGCTTTCTAGCACAGATACGCAGTATTTT. The encoded protein is CASSLQLSSTDTQYF. The chain links TRBV7-2 to TRBJ2-3; D is unresolved. The germline CDR1 and CDR2 sequences are SGHTA and FQGNSA. The CDR3 extends over 15 amino acids. V lost 2 bases and J 0 bases, leaving 9 bases between the germline ends.

For this clone: Additional DNA sequences in this sample encode the identical CDR3. The chain has TRBV5-4 and TRBJ2-7; weak D call: TRBD2 (6 bases). Deletions cut 0 bases from V and 1 base from J, with 11 bases between. The CDR3 consists of 15 residues. Germline V gives CDR1 SGHNT, CDR2 YYREEE (reference sequence). DNA of the CDR3: TGTGCCAGCAGCTTGGAGGCGGGGTCGTCCTACGAGCAGTACTTC. Translation gives CASSLEAGSSYEQYF.

The J gene is TRBJ2-5, the V gene TRBV5-1; 8 bases align to TRBD2. From germline, CDR1 is SGHRS and CDR2 YFSETQ. The V and J ends lost 0 bases and 4 bases, in that order; junction bases with no gene match: 5. The CDR3 extends over 15 amino acids. CDR3 DNA sequence: TGCGCCAGCAGCTTGGTCGGACTAGCAGCAGAGACCCAGTACTTC. Translated: CASSLVGLAAETQYF.

V and J are TRBV6-6 and TRBJ2-1, with 8 positions matching TRBD1. CDR1 is MNHNY, CDR2 SVGAGI, per germline (reference sequence). The CDR3 is made up of 15 amino acids. V shed 0 bases, J shed 8 bases, and the junction held 6 bases outside the gene matches. The CDR3 coding sequence is TGTGCCAGCAGTTACTCGAGGGACAGGAGGTATGAGCAGTTCTTC. Translating it yields CASSYSRDRRYEQFF.

The chain carries TRBV2 and TRBJ2-1; maybe TRBD2 (5 bases). Per germline, CDR1 SNHLY and CDR2 FYNNEI. The CDR3 loop spans 15 amino acids. V lost 6 bases, J lost 1 base, and 13 bases lay in between. CDR3 amino acids: CASRPEVTSYNEQFF. In nucleotides, the CDR3 is TGTGCCAGCAGGCCGGAGGTGACATCCTACAATGAGCAGTTCTTC.

V gene TRBV6-5 combines with J gene TRBJ2-5; D ambiguous. The CDR3 consists of 15 residues. V gave up 5 bases and J gave up 4 bases, with 17 bases separating them. CDR1 MNHEY and CDR2 SVGAGI come from the germline V gene. CDR3 in DNA: TGTGCCAGCAGTCCTGTTGGGGTGTTGGGAGAGACCCAGTACTTC. Residues: CASSPVGVLGETQYF.